Listed here are 18 T cell receptor beta chains from one sample, sequenced in a study of cytomegalovirus exposure and HLA in healthy donors. In the PCR, 60 Vbeta and 13 Jbeta primers were used. Generated by immunoSEQ multiplex PCR, the TCRdb table keeps only in-frame clones and is missing some. The table records just under 95,000 clones, about four fifths of them present only once. Sequencing used PBMCs. Every receptor here comes from a human donor in good health.

The V call is TRBV29-1, the J call TRBJ1-2; no reliable D call. The CDR3 runs to 13 residues. The V end lost 5 bases, the J end lost 4 bases, and 14 bases lay between the germline ends. Germline CDR1 and CDR2: SQVTM and ANQGSEA. The CDR3 spells CSVLGEVSYGYTF. The CDR3 nucleotides read TGCAGCGTTTTGGGCGAAGTGAGCTATGGCTACACCTTC.

V usage is TRBV14 and J usage is TRBJ2-3; D not certain. Germline V gene sequence: CDR1 SGHDN, CDR2 FVKESK. V gave up 3 bases and J gave up 0 bases, with 4 bases separating them. The CDR3 length is 13 residues. The CDR3 bases are TGTGCCAGCAGCCACACTAGCACAGATACGCAGTATTTT. Translating gives CASSHTSTDTQYF.

V gene TRBV7-2 combines with J gene TRBJ2-7, with 9 bases matching TRBD1. Germline V gene sequence: CDR1 SGHTA, CDR2 FQGNSA. The CDR3 extends over 16 amino acids. Trimming at V came to 5 bases and at J to 5 bases, leaving 13 bases not matched to a gene. The chain's CDR3 is CASSTILRDRVHEQYF. The DNA for the CDR3 is TGTGCCAGCAGCACAATTCTCCGGGACAGGGTCCACGAGCAGTACTTC.

The chain combines TRBV6-5 with TRBJ1-5; D perhaps matches TRBD1 (6 bases). The CDR3 spans 15 residues. The germline V gene encodes CDR1 MNHEY and CDR2 SVGAGI. V was cut by 5 bases and J by 4 bases, with 15 bases left in between. CDR3 residues: CASSRVQGLNQPQHF. As DNA, the CDR3 is TGTGCCAGCAGTCGGGTACAGGGCCTAAATCAGCCCCAGCATTTT.

The chain uses TRBV19 and TRBJ2-1; 11 bases map to TRBD2. Germline trimming cut 3 bases from V and 4 bases from J; bases unmatched to any gene: 5. The CDR3 is made up of 16 amino acids. Germline CDR1 and CDR2: LNHDA and SQIVND (reference sequence). The CDR3 is CASSITSGGPYNEQFF. The CDR3 nucleotides are TGTGCCAGTAGTATCACTAGCGGGGGCCCTTACAATGAGCAGTTCTTC.

The V and J genes are TRBV4-1 and TRBJ1-5, with D possibly being TRBD1 (5 bases). V was cut by 5 bases and J by 7 bases, with 18 bases left in between. The CDR3 is 15 residues long. From germline, CDR1 is MGHRA and CDR2 YSYEKL. This chain's CDR3 is CASSSEGGVGQPQHF. CDR3 DNA: TGCGCCAGCAGCTCAGAGGGAGGGGTTGGGCAGCCCCAGCATTTT.

The gene calls are TRBV6-5 and TRBJ2-7, with 8 bases fitting TRBD2. This CDR3 contains 13 residues. Germline lookup yields CDR1 MNHEY and CDR2 SVGAGI. V shed 10 bases and J 4 bases; nucleotides not matched to a gene: 9. The CDR3: CATGGAPSYEQYF. The CDR3 nucleotides are TGTGCCACCGGGGGGGCCCCATCTTACGAGCAGTACTTC.

J is TRBJ2-3 and V is TRBV7-3; 11 bases align to TRBD1. This CDR3 is 16 amino acids long. CDR1 SGHTA and CDR2 FQGTGA come from the germline V gene. Unmatched junction bases numbered 3, after V lost 1 base and J lost 3 bases. The CDR3 DNA reads as TGTGCCAGCAGCTTAAACGGACAGGGGGCAACAGATACGCAGTATTTT. It translates to CASSLNGQGATDTQYF.

The chain recombines TRBV30 with TRBJ1-5; possible D gene TRBD1, 6 bases. V was shortened by 0 bases and J by 11 bases, with 23 bases between the two germline ends. The CDR3 has 16 amino acids. CDR1 is GTSNPN, CDR2 SVGIG, per germline (reference sequence). The CDR3 protein is CAWSVRGGLPGGTQHF. CDR3 DNA sequence: TGTGCCTGGAGTGTAAGGGGGGGTTTACCGGGCGGGACCCAGCATTTT. Filled out from reference TRBV30 and TRBJ1-5, the complete variable domain reads SQTIHQWPATLVQPVGSPLSLECTVEGTSNPNLYWYRQAAGRGLQLLFYSVGIGQISSEVPQNLSASRPQDRQFILSSKKLLLSDSGFYLCAWSVRGGLPGGTQHFGDGTRLSIL.

The rearrangement uses TRBV30 and TRBJ2-5, with TRBD1 identical over 8 bases. The germline V gene has CDR1 GTSNPN and CDR2 SVGIG (reference sequence). The CDR3 length is 14 residues. Trimming cost V 0 bases and J 3 bases; bases outside gene matches: 3. The CDR3 sequence is CAWSVLDREETQYF. In nucleotides, the CDR3 is TGTGCCTGGAGTGTACTGGACAGGGAAGAGACCCAGTACTTC.

This chain links TRBV6-1 with TRBJ1-5; D unresolved. Germline V CDR1 and CDR2: MNHNS, SASEGT. The V and J ends lost 8 bases and 1 base respectively, with 6 bases between them. The CDR3 has 12 residues. The CDR3 bases are TGTGCCAGCGGAGAGAGCAATCAGCCCCAGCATTTT. Its translation is CASGESNQPQHF.

The chain carries TRBV28 and TRBJ2-1; 9 bases agree with TRBD1. V dropped 5 bases and J dropped 15; count of bases not matched to a gene: 2. Germline V lookup: CDR1 MDHEN, CDR2 SYDVKM. This CDR3 has 10 residues. CDR3 sequence (DNA): TGTGCCAGCAGTGGGACAGGGCGGTTCTTC. Its protein is CASSGTGRFF.

This sequence joins TRBV7-2 and TRBJ1-4; D is unresolved. Trimming stripped 1 base from V and 6 bases from J, with 9 bases between. This CDR3 comprises 14 residues. Germline V gene sequence: CDR1 SGHTA, CDR2 FQGNSA. This CDR3 is CASSLGRSYEKLFF. The CDR3 DNA sequence: TGTGCCAGCAGCTTAGGCCGGAGTTATGAAAAACTGTTTTTT. Using reference TRBV7-2 and TRBJ1-4 for the parts outside the CDR3, the full variable domain is GAGVSQSPSNKVTEKGKDVELRCDPISGHTALYWYRQSLGQGLEFLIYFQGNSAPDKSGLPSDRFSAERTGGSVSTLTIQRTQQEDSAVYLCASSLGRSYEKLFFGSGTQLSVL.

The CDR3 here is CASSDLLYGYTF. CDR3 coding DNA: TGTGCCAGCAGTGACCTCCTCTATGGCTACACCTTC. The rearrangement uses TRBV2 and TRBJ1-2; D not resolved. The germline V gene encodes CDR1 SNHLY and CDR2 FYNNEI. The CDR3 contains 12 residues. V lost 3 bases and J lost 4, with 6 bases in between. Filled out from reference TRBV2 and TRBJ1-2, the complete variable domain reads EPEVTQTPSHQVTQMGQEVILRCVPISNHLYFYWYRQILGQKVEFLVSFYNNEISEKSEIFDDQFSVERPDGSNFTLKIRSTKLEDSAMYFCASSDLLYGYTFGSGTRLTVV.

The chain is built from TRBV11-2 and TRBJ1-5; 7 bases align to TRBD1. The germline gives CDR1 SGHAT, CDR2 FQNNGV. This CDR3 comprises 15 residues. Trimming at V came to 5 bases and at J to 0 bases, leaving 4 bases not matched to a gene. CDR3 nucleotides: TGTGCCAGCAGCGCCACAGGGGCTAGCAATCAGCCCCAGCATTTT. This translates into CASSATGASNQPQHF.

The gene calls are TRBV15 and TRBJ2-5; TRBD1 matches 7 bases. This CDR3 spans 13 amino acids. The V gene's germline CDR1 is LNHNV and CDR2 YYDKDF (reference sequence). V shed 8 bases, J shed 3 bases, and the junction held 6 bases outside the gene matches. CDR3 sequence reads: CATQTGAEETQYF. The CDR3 nucleotides are TGTGCCACCCAAACAGGGGCGGAAGAGACCCAGTACTTC.

This clone occurred once. CDR3 DNA sequence: TGTGCCAGCAGCCTCAATTACAGGATGTTGAACACTGAAGCTTTCTTT. Translation gives CASSLNYRMLNTEAFF. This sequence joins TRBV7-8 and TRBJ1-1, with D possibly being TRBD1 (5 bases). Germline lookup yields CDR1 SGHVS and CDR2 FQNEAQ. V was cut by 5 bases and J by 0 bases, with 16 bases left in between. The CDR3 spans 16 residues.

This chain connects TRBV7-2 to TRBJ1-6; D might be TRBD1 (5 bases). The CDR3 consists of 15 residues. Germline V gives CDR1 SGHTA, CDR2 FQGNSA. The V end lost 5 bases, the J end lost 9 bases, and 17 bases lay between the germline ends. The CDR3 nucleotides read TGTGCCAGCAGCCCTAGTGGGCAGGGCGGTTCACCCCTCCACTTT. It codes for CASSPSGQGGSPLHF.